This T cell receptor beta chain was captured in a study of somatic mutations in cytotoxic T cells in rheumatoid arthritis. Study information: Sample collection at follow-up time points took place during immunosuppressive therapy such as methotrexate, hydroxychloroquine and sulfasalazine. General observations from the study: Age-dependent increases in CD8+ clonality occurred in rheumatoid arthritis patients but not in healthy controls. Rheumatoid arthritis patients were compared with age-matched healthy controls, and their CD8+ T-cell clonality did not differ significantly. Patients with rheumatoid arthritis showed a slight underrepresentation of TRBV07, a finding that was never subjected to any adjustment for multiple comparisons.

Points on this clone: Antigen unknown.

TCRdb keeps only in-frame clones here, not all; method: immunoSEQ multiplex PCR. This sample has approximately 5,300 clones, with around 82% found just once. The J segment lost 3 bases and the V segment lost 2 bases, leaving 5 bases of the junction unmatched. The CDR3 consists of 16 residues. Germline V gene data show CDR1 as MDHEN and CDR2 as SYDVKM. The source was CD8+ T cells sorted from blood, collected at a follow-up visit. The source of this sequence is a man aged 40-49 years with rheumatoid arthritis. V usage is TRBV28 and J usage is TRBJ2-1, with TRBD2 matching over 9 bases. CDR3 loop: CASSLLGLANYNEQFF. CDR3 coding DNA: TGTGCCAGCAGTTTACTAGGACTAGCGAACTACAATGAGCAGTTCTTC.